These T cell receptor beta chains were read from a single sample in a study of T cells in Graves' hyperthyroidism and ophthalmopathy. TCRdb re-derived calls from the multiplex PCR reads in MiXCR, one entry per CDR3 protein. This sample yields fewer than 750,000 distinct CDR3 sequences, of which roughly 15% are seen a single time; around 13% belongs to the top ten. Source material: blood. These receptors were collected from a woman between 45 and 60 years old with Graves' ophthalmopathy. The CDR3 runs from the conserved cysteine through the conserved F or W. The order of the fields is J gene, clone size, V gene, D gene, CDR3 length, CDR3 protein, CDR3 DNA. A D gene is named only where the DNA matches it firmly. The size entry is marked missing in some rows and otherwise reads once, few, many or a size class.

TRBJ1-1 | many | TRBV7-8 | . | 14 | CASSPLQGRTEAFF | TGTGCCAGCAGCCCATTACAGGGCAGGACTGAAGCTTTCTTT
TRBJ1-3 | few | TRBV3-1 | . | 19 | CASSQGRGSRTYSGNTIYF | TGTGCCAGCAGCCAAGGTCGGGGTTCGCGAACGTACTCTGGAAACACCATATATTTT
TRBJ2-1 | many | TRBV7-2 | TRBD2 | 15 | CASSSDPWTSDEQFF | TGTGCCAGCAGCTCCGACCCCTGGACTAGCGATGAGCAGTTCTTC
TRBJ2-7 | few | TRBV10-3 | TRBD1 | 15 | CAISVRDRGYYEQYF | TGTGCCATCAGCGTCCGGGACAGGGGATACTACGAGCAGTACTTC
TRBJ2-5 | many | TRBV2 | . | 15 | CASRAERTNQETQYF | TGTGCCAGCAGGGCAGAACGGACTAACCAAGAGACCCAGTACTTC
TRBJ2-1 | . | TRBV3-1 | TRBD2 | 16 | CASSQGLLATNNEQFF | TGTGCCAGCAGCCAAGGGTTACTAGCGACCAACAATGAGCAGTTCTTC
TRBJ1-6 | many | TRBV2 | . | 14 | CASSFDRGGSPLHF | TGTGCCAGCAGCTTCGACCGAGGTGGTTCACCCCTCCACTTT
TRBJ2-5 | few | TRBV6-8 | . | 14 | CASSYKRGAETQYF | TGTGCCAGCAGTTACAAAAGGGGCGCAGAGACCCAGTACTTC
TRBJ2-7 | many | TRBV20-1 | . | 14 | CSARVGASSYEQYF | TGCAGTGCTAGAGTTGGGGCGTCCTCCTACGAGCAGTACTTC
TRBJ2-7 | few | TRBV11-1 | TRBD2 | 16 | CASSLENSGNRYEQYF | TGTGCCAGCAGCTTAGAGAATAGCGGGAATAGGTACGAGCAGTACTTC
TRBJ1-1 | . | TRBV18 | TRBD1 | 16 | CASSLRQGRLNTEAFF | TGTGCCAGCTCATTACGACAGGGGCGCCTGAACACTGAAGCTTTCTTT
TRBJ2-2 | . | TRBV27 | TRBD1 | 16 | CASSVERTGGTGELFF | TGTGCCAGCAGCGTCGAACGGACAGGGGGAACCGGGGAGCTGTTTTTT
TRBJ2-1 | many | TRBV11-2 | TRBD2 | 17 | CASSPLGVLAGASEQFF | TGTGCCAGCAGCCCCCTGGGGGTACTAGCGGGAGCGAGTGAGCAGTTCTTC
TRBJ2-5 | . | TRBV20-1 | . | 14 | CSARGDLPPETQYF | TGCAGTGCTAGAGGGGACCTACCCCCGGAGACCCAGTACTTC